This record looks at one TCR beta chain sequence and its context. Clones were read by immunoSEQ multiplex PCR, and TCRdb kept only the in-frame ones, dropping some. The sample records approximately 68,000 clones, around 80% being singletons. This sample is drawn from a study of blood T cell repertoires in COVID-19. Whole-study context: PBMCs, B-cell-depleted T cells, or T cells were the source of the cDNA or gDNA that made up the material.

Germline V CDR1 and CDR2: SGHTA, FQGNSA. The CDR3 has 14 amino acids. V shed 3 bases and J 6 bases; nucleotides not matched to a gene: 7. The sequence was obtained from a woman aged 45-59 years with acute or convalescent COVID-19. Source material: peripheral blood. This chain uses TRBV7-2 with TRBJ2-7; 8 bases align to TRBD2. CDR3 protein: CASSFSRGAIEQYF. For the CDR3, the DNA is TGTGCCAGCAGCTTTTCGCGGGGGGCGATCGAGCAGTACTTC.